This TCR beta chain derives from a study of blood T cells in healthy people across ages. This clonotype has only a few counts. A second about 6 to 12 cycle PCR used barcoded and J-beta primers. Unique molecular identifiers of 12 random nucleotides labeled each cDNA. Each of the samples gave a minimum of 2.5 million paired-end reads that contained CDR3. TCRdb recomputed calls from the 5' RACE reads with MiXCR, one row per CDR3 protein. The sample shows some 320,000 distinct CDR3 sequences, 27% of them seen only once. V shed 1 base and J shed 0 bases, with 10 bases lying between them. The germline V gene has CDR1 SGHTA and CDR2 FQGNSA. The CDR3 covers 17 residues. The donors, healthy Caucasians from Russia, were aged about 6 to 100.

J is TRBJ2-6 and V is TRBV7-2; D is perhaps TRBD2 (5 bases). This TCR was recovered from a woman aged 70-85 years in good health. Sequencing input: blood. In DNA, the CDR3 is TGTGCCAGCAGCTTAGTGGGAGTCTCCTCTGGGGCCAACGTCCTGACTTTC. Its protein is CASSLVGVSSGANVLTF.